Sequencing of this T cell receptor beta chain was carried out in a study of technical replicates of blood from a few donors. The data were produced by immunoSEQ multiplex PCR, yet TCRdb's version contains in-frame clones alone and is incomplete. The sample has under 100,000 clones; under 97% are singletons. This CDR3 has 16 amino acids. V lost 7 bases to trimming and J lost 5 bases, with 26 bases between them. CDR1 is SQVTM and CDR2 is ANQGSEA in the germline V gene. Sample: T cells isolated from PBMCs. The receptor was isolated from a human donor in good health. This sequence joins TRBV29-1 and TRBJ1-2; D perhaps matches TRBD1 (6 bases). DNA for the CDR3: TGCAGCGCCACAACCGGACAGTCTATTTCTTCATATGGCTACACCTTC. It codes for CSATTGQSISSYGYTF.